This T cell receptor beta chain emerged from a study of cytotoxic CD8 clonotypes in ibrutinib-treated CLL. Whole-study results and caveats: Sustained-remission and progressing patients' sampling times differed. Baseline values of clonality outstripped age-matched healthy donors and followed circulating CD8+ T-cell counts.

Details on this clone: Its antigen is not identified.

Here immunoSEQ multiplex PCR was the method, and the copy in TCRdb shows in-frame clones only, minus some. Of 150,000 to 250,000 clones listed, 72% are singletons. V lost 2 bases and J lost 0, with 24 bases in between. Germline V gene data show CDR1 as LGHNA and CDR2 as YSLEER. The CDR3 extends over 20 amino acids. The chain joins TRBV4-3 to TRBJ2-3; no definite D call. This TCR was sampled from a human donor with chronic lymphocytic leukemia. The sequencing used PBMCs, collected after 24 months of ibrutinib treatment. DNA of the CDR3: TGCGCCAGCAGCCAAACCTACTACTTTGAGGACCCCCTTAGCACAGATACGCAGTATTTT. Translated: CASSQTYYFEDPLSTDTQYF.